This TCR beta chain emerged from a study of blood T cell repertoires in COVID-19. The ends were cut back, 0 bases at V and 6 bases at J, with 11 bases in the middle. The germline gives CDR1 PRHDT, CDR2 FYEKMQ (reference sequence). The CDR3 contains 14 residues. Clones were sequenced by immunoSEQ multiplex PCR, and TCRdb holds only the in-frame ones, with some missing. Counted here are approximately 68,000 clones, more than 65% occurring once; the ten biggest clones make up around a tenth. V and J are TRBV13 and TRBJ1-2; the D gene is possibly TRBD1 (6 bases). Sequencing input: peripheral blood. The source is a woman aged 50 to 60 with acute or convalescent COVID-19. CDR3 loop: CASSLGNRDNGYTF. The DNA for the CDR3 is TGTGCCAGCAGCTTAGGAAACAGGGATAATGGCTACACCTTC.